This T cell receptor (beta chain) stems from a study of human T cells and chemical hapten exposure. Background on the study: The patch tests put 0.01% DPC on the skin of the upper back and were read 6 days later.

Trimming stripped 5 bases from V and 2 bases from J, with 11 bases between. The germline V gene encodes CDR1 MNHEY and CDR2 SVGEGT. The CDR3 length is 14 residues. General study points: Since the donors had alopecia, their immune response may not be the same as that of healthy people.

MiXCR, run by TCRdb on the RACE reads, gives a single entry per CDR3 protein. The sample consists of 340,000 or so distinct CDR3 sequences, 6% to 8.5% of them appearing once. Time point specified: patch test 1, 2 weeks after DPC sensitization. Regarding treatment: therapeutic diphenylcyclopropenone sensitization with weekly scalp DPC. Of note for this clonotype: The antigen is undetermined.

The chain has TRBV6-2 or TRBV6-3 and TRBJ2-3, with D perhaps being TRBD1 or TRBD2 (5 bases each). The starting material was whole blood, obtained in connection with sensitization to the hapten diphenylcyclopropenone (DPC). This sequence originates from a woman aged 18 to 35 with alopecia areata. Some clones in this sample may be carry-over from other donors' samples. The CDR3 bases are TGTGCCAGCAGTCGCCGGGACGCCACAGATACGCAGTATTTT. The encoded protein is CASSRRDATDTQYF.